This TCR beta chain was recovered during a study of a mutant IDH1 vaccine in newly diagnosed glioma. Background on the study: In some groups vaccination began 4-6 weeks post-radiotherapy; others received it with temozolomide. Treated patients were roughly 60% male, approximately 38% female, mean age about 43 years.

General observations from the study: A vaccine-induced immune response developed in roughly 93% of the patients.

With respect to this clone: The target antigen is unknown.

Assay: immunoSEQ multiplex PCR; the TCRdb copy retains only in-frame clones and omits some. The sample records around 50,000 clones, 65% to 85% being singletons. Germline CDR1 SGHDT, CDR2 YYEEEE. Trimming at V came to 7 bases and at J to 2 bases, leaving 3 bases not matched to a gene. The CDR3 is 14 residues long. The time point here: week 35, safety follow-up. Mutant IDH1 20-mer peptide, at 300 ug, made up each vaccine dose, with topical imiquimod. The chain joins TRBV5-6 to TRBJ2-7, with 13 bases aligning to TRBD2. This material consisted of PBMCs, taken from a glioma patient whose treatment included an IDH1 peptide vaccine. This clonotype was sampled from a man in his forties or fifties with glioma. In nucleotides, the CDR3 is TGTGCCAGCCAAGGGACTAGCGGGGCCTACGAGCAGTACTTC. Translation: CASQGTSGAYEQYF.